The clone carrying this TCR beta chain was counted only a few times. Its antigen is unknown. This entry belongs to a study of naive and memory T cell subsets. The library had UMIs added by 3' ligation of an oligonucleotide to TCR cDNA. Whole-blood samples were roughly 2.3 ml of peripheral blood from healthy adult volunteers. Reverse transcription used DNase-treated unsorted total RNA, aiming for 1 to 1000 ng. Amplification of ligated cDNA took four PCR rounds with SP2 and nested alpha and beta constant primers. TCRdb itself ran the UMI-ligation and nested PCR reads through MiXCR, one entry per CDR3 protein. Of about 26,000 distinct CDR3 sequences in the sample, 5.2% were seen once. Overall study results and limits: This RNA-based method may be sensitive to activation-related transcript changes.

CDR1 is LNHDA, CDR2 SQIVND, per germline (reference sequence). The CDR3 runs to 12 residues. The V end lost 6 bases, the J end lost 7 bases, and 12 bases lay between the germline ends. The V and J genes are TRBV19 and TRBJ1-2; D ambiguous. This TCR came from an adult in good health. The specimen was blood. CDR3 in amino acids: CASSDRNAGYTF. The CDR3 coding sequence is TGTGCCAGTAGCGACCGGAATGCTGGCTACACCTTC.